This passage covers 26 T cell receptor beta chains from one sample sequenced in a study of PD-1 blockade in classical Hodgkin lymphoma. Assay: immunoSEQ multiplex PCR; the TCRdb copy retains only in-frame clones and omits some. Here the sample spans about 17,000 clones, approximately 72% being singletons. All trial patients relapsed after autologous stem cell transplantation. The sample here was peripheral blood mononuclear cells (PBMCs), taken at baseline. Receptors originate from a human donor with classical Hodgkin lymphoma.

This CDR3 reads CSVSRTSGGGETQYF. Written as DNA, the CDR3 is TGCAGCGTTTCCCGGACTAGCGGGGGTGGGGAGACCCAGTACTTC. V gene TRBV29-1 combines with J gene TRBJ2-5; 13 bases are a match to TRBD2. Germline V lookup: CDR1 SQVTM, CDR2 ANQGSEA. The V segment lost 5 bases and the J segment 5 bases; nucleotides outside the gene matches: 8. The CDR3 has 15 residues.

CDR3 sequence (DNA): TGTGCCAGCAGCTTAAACGGACTACCCACCGGGGAGCTGTTTTTT. Its protein is CASSLNGLPTGELFF. V gene TRBV7-2 combines with J gene TRBJ2-2; D is possibly TRBD2 (6 bases). The V gene lost 2 bases and the J gene lost 4 bases, with 11 bases spanning the gap. The CDR3 has 15 amino acids. Looked up from germline, CDR1 is SGHTA and CDR2 is FQGNSA. Looking up the rest from reference TRBV7-2 and TRBJ2-2 gives the full variable domain: GAGVSQSPSNKVTEKGKDVELRCDPISGHTALYWYRQSLGQGLEFLIYFQGNSAPDKSGLPSDRFSAERTGGSVSTLTIQRTQQEDSAVYLCASSLNGLPTGELFFGEGSRLTVL.

V gene TRBV5-1 combines with J gene TRBJ1-4; 7 positions match TRBD1. The CDR3 contains 15 residues. Trimming at V came to 5 bases and at J to 8 bases, leaving 12 bases not matched to a gene. From germline, CDR1 is SGHRS and CDR2 YFSETQ. The CDR3: CASSYGDRAGEKLFF. In nucleotides, the CDR3 is TGCGCCAGCAGTTACGGCGACAGGGCGGGCGAAAAACTGTTTTTT.

The chain joins TRBV14 to TRBJ1-4, with D perhaps matching TRBD1 (6 bases). The V gene lost 4 bases and the J gene lost 13 bases, with 19 bases spanning the gap. This CDR3 comprises 14 residues. CDR1 SGHDN and CDR2 FVKESK come from the germline V gene. In DNA, the CDR3 is TGTGCCAGCAGCCGGGGGGCGGACAGCCTGCTACTGTTTTTT. It encodes CASSRGADSLLLFF.

Written as DNA, the CDR3 is TGTGCCAGTAGTATCGTAAGGAGCTCCTATAATTCACCCCTCCACTTT. Translated, it gives CASSIVRSSYNSPLHF. J is TRBJ1-6 and V is TRBV19; D not resolved. CDR3 length: 16 amino acids. Trimming pared 3 bases from V and 0 bases from J, leaving 9 bases between. Looked up from germline, CDR1 is LNHDA and CDR2 is SQIVND (reference sequence). Based on the CDR3 plus reference TRBV19 and TRBJ1-6, the full variable domain is DGGITQSPKYLFRKEGQNVTLSCEQNLNHDAMYWYRQDPGQGLRLIYYSQIVNDFQKGDIAEGYSVSREKKESFPLTVTSAQKNPTAFYLCASSIVRSSYNSPLHFGNGTRLTVT.

The J gene is TRBJ2-2, the V gene TRBV7-6; D perhaps matches TRBD2 (6 bases). The CDR3 has 15 residues. V lost 2 bases to trimming and J lost 3 bases, with 10 bases between them. Germline assignment: CDR1 SGHVS and CDR2 FNYEAQ. The CDR3 sequence: CASSLTGLHTGELFF. In DNA, the CDR3 is TGTGCCAGCAGCTTAACGGGACTTCACACCGGGGAGCTGTTTTTT.

The genes are TRBV19 and TRBJ1-1; D remains ambiguous. The CDR3 runs to 13 residues. Germline CDR1 and CDR2: LNHDA and SQIVND (reference sequence). The V and J ends lost 3 bases and 1 base respectively, with 6 bases between them. The CDR3 region is CASSMHRNTEAFF. The DNA for the CDR3 is TGTGCCAGTAGTATGCACCGGAACACTGAAGCTTTCTTT.

The chain is built from TRBV10-2 and TRBJ2-1; 10 bases align to TRBD2. The germline CDR1 and CDR2 sequences are WSHSY and SAAADI. CDR3 length: 13 amino acids. Trimming took 8 bases from V and 3 from J; bases not matched to a gene: 1. The CDR3 DNA follows: TGCGCCAGCTCTAGCGGGGGCTACAATGAGCAGTTCTTC. Amino acids: CASSSGGYNEQFF.

The sample holds a few counts of this clone. The V gene is TRBV5-4, the J gene TRBJ2-7; D is unclear. The CDR3 runs to 15 residues. V gave up 0 bases and J gave up 4 bases, with 14 bases separating them. Per the germline V gene, CDR1 is SGHNT and CDR2 is YYREEE (reference sequence). CDR3 coding DNA: TGTGCCAGCAGCTTGGGGAATCGGGCCTCGTACGAGCAGTACTTC. Translation: CASSLGNRASYEQYF.

The chain is built from TRBV29-1 and TRBJ2-7, with 8 bases aligning to TRBD1. The CDR3 length is 12 residues. The V segment lost 3 bases and the J segment 3 bases; nucleotides outside the gene matches: 1. Looked up from germline, CDR1 is SQVTM and CDR2 is ANQGSEA. In DNA, the CDR3 is TGCAGCGTTGAGACAGGGGACTACGAGCAGTACTTC. Its translation is CSVETGDYEQYF.

The chain joins TRBV7-2 to TRBJ1-2; unclear D gene. V was pared by 5 bases and J by 2 bases, with 9 bases between. There are 13 residues in the CDR3. Germline lookup yields CDR1 SGHTA and CDR2 FQGNSA. This chain's CDR3 is CASSVVENYGYTF. DNA of the CDR3: TGTGCCAGCAGCGTCGTAGAAAACTATGGCTACACCTTC.

This clone was found once. The chain employs TRBV18 and TRBJ2-3; perhaps TRBD2 as D (6 bases). Germline CDR1 reads KGHSH; CDR2 reads LQKENI. V lost 1 base to trimming and J lost 2 bases, with 16 bases between them. This CDR3 contains 17 residues. The CDR3 bases are TGTGCCAGCTCACCACGGGTCGGGCGGGGATCCACAGATACGCAGTATTTT. Protein product: CASSPRVGRGSTDTQYF.

This clone appeared a few times. At the DNA level, this CDR3 is encoded by other sequences in the same sample as well. The chain links TRBV7-9 to TRBJ2-3; no clear D gene. Trimming pared 3 bases from V and 1 base from J, leaving 5 bases between. Looked up from germline, CDR1 is SEHNR and CDR2 is FQNEAQ (reference sequence). This CDR3 is 13 amino acids long. The CDR3 region has the DNA TGTGCCAGCAGCTTTTCAGGCACAGATACGCAGTATTTT. It yields the protein CASSFSGTDTQYF.

The chain's CDR3 is CASTRTSVGGTEAFF. The CDR3 nucleotides read TGTGCCAGCACGAGGACTTCCGTTGGAGGGACTGAAGCTTTCTTT. The chain is built from TRBV2 and TRBJ1-1; D remains ambiguous. This CDR3 contains 15 residues. In germline, CDR1 is SNHLY, CDR2 FYNNEI. V lost 7 bases and J 5 bases, leaving 20 bases between the germline ends.

The rearrangement joins TRBV20-1 to TRBJ1-1; unclear D gene. The germline V and J ends were trimmed by 5 bases and 7 bases, with 11 bases remaining between them. The germline CDR1 and CDR2 sequences are DFQATT and SNEGSKA (reference sequence). This CDR3 has 11 residues. CDR3 residues: CSAHRVIEAFF. CDR3 in DNA: TGCAGTGCTCATAGGGTAATTGAAGCTTTCTTT.

In regard to this clone: The sample holds other DNA sequences that translate to the same CDR3. The rearrangement uses TRBV19 and TRBJ2-7; 11 bases match TRBD2. V was clipped by 3 bases and J by 1 base; unmatched bases: 2. The CDR3 covers 15 residues. The germline V gene encodes CDR1 LNHDA and CDR2 SQIVND (reference sequence). In nucleotides, the CDR3 is TGTGCCAGTAGTATGCGGACTAGCGGGTCCTACGAGCAGTACTTC. This gives the protein CASSMRTSGSYEQYF.

This rearrangement joins TRBV6-5 to TRBJ1-1, with 7 nucleotides matching TRBD1. J lost 1 base, V lost 0 bases, and 2 bases had no gene match. This CDR3 has 15 residues. CDR1 and CDR2 from the germline V gene are MNHEY and SVGAGI. CDR3 in DNA: TGTGCCAGCAGTTACTCGAACAGGGGGAACACTGAAGCTTTCTTT. Translating gives CASSYSNRGNTEAFF.

This clone was seen more than once but under ten times. The V call is TRBV9, the J call TRBJ1-4, with no clear D. Germline V lookup: CDR1 SGDLS, CDR2 YYNGEE. This CDR3 has 13 residues. Trimming left V 0 bases short and J 6 bases short, with 6 bases between. CDR3 bases: TGTGCCAGCAGCGTAGATCCAGATGAAAAACTGTTTTTT. It yields the protein CASSVDPDEKLFF.

The V and J genes are TRBV7-9 and TRBJ2-1, with D possibly matching TRBD2 (5 bases). V shed 2 bases and J shed 8 bases, with 10 bases lying between them. This CDR3 is built from 13 residues. In germline, CDR1 is SEHNR, CDR2 FQNEAQ (reference sequence). The DNA of the CDR3 is TGTGCCAGCAGCTTAAATAGCGAACATGAGCAGTTCTTC. Translation gives CASSLNSEHEQFF.

V usage is TRBV6-1 and J usage is TRBJ2-1; 9 nucleotides align to TRBD2. The CDR3 runs to 15 residues. From germline, CDR1 is MNHNS and CDR2 SASEGT. The V and J ends lost 6 bases and 8 bases, in that order; junction bases with no gene match: 11. CDR3 amino acids: CASRTGTSLFHEQFF. In DNA form, the CDR3 reads TGTGCCAGCAGAACCGGGACTAGCCTTTTCCATGAGCAGTTCTTC.

The chain has TRBV2 and TRBJ2-7; TRBD2 is a possible D gene (6 bases). Per the germline V gene, CDR1 is SNHLY and CDR2 is FYNNEI. V dropped 6 bases and J dropped 0 bases, with 18 bases sitting between them. The CDR3 totals 16 residues. CDR3 amino acids: CASSLDRPGVSYEQYF. The CDR3 DNA follows: TGTGCCAGCAGCCTCGACCGACCGGGGGTCTCCTACGAGCAGTACTTC. Looking up the rest from reference TRBV2 and TRBJ2-7 gives the full variable domain: EPEVTQTPSHQVTQMGQEVILRCVPISNHLYFYWYRQILGQKVEFLVSFYNNEISEKSEIFDDQFSVERPDGSNFTLKIRSTKLEDSAMYFCASSLDRPGVSYEQYFGPGTRLTVT.

The rearrangement links TRBV6-5 to TRBJ2-2, with 7 bases matching TRBD1. CDR1 is MNHEY, CDR2 SVGAGI, per germline. With V trimmed by 7 bases and J by 8 bases, 10 bases remained unmatched. The length of the CDR3 is 14 residues. The CDR3 DNA is TGTGCCAGCAACCCGGGGAGCAGGGGGGGGGAGCTGTTTTTT. Its protein product is CASNPGSRGGELFF.

The chain couples TRBV14 to TRBJ2-2; no definite D call. Trimming left V 0 bases short and J 8 bases short, with 7 bases between. Germline V lookup: CDR1 SGHDN, CDR2 FVKESK. CDR3 length: 13 residues. CDR3 bases: TGTGCCAGCAGCCAAGACGTTGTGGGGGAGCTGTTTTTT. Amino acid sequence: CASSQDVVGELFF. Based on the CDR3 plus reference TRBV14 and TRBJ2-2, the full variable domain is EAGVTQFPSHSVIEKGQTVTLRCDPISGHDNLYWYRRVMGKEIKFLLHFVKESKQDESGMPNNRFLAERTGGTYSTLKVQPAELEDSGVYFCASSQDVVGELFFGEGSRLTVL.

The count of this clone is one. The chain has TRBV19 and TRBJ2-5, with TRBD2 identical over 7 bases. Germline assignment: CDR1 LNHDA and CDR2 SQIVND (reference sequence). This CDR3 contains 15 residues. Trimming cost V 9 bases and J 5 bases; bases outside gene matches: 15. This CDR3 is CASAGADGGKETQYF. The CDR3 DNA sequence: TGTGCCAGCGCCGGGGCAGACGGGGGGAAGGAGACCCAGTACTTC.

This sequence joins TRBV19 and TRBJ2-7, with D possibly being TRBD2 (5 bases). Trimming cost V 1 base and J 4 bases, with 11 bases left between them. Per the germline V gene, CDR1 is LNHDA and CDR2 is SQIVND (reference sequence). The CDR3 is made up of 14 amino acids. CDR3 in DNA: TGTGCCAGTAGTATAGGACGAAGAGGGTACGAGCAGTACTTC. This gives the protein CASSIGRRGYEQYF.

V and J are TRBV6-6 and TRBJ1-1, with a possible D match to TRBD1 (6 bases). From germline, CDR1 is MNHNY and CDR2 SVGAGI (reference sequence). This CDR3 contains 16 residues. V was clipped by 2 bases and J by 5 bases, with 18 bases between them. CDR3 in amino acids: CASSYGRGAMGTEAFF. The CDR3 DNA reads as TGTGCCAGCAGTTACGGGAGGGGGGCTATGGGGACTGAAGCTTTCTTT.